This section outlines one TCR beta chain sequence together with its context. Time point of the sample: new active TB diagnosis, blood taken before or within 7 days of starting treatment. This specimen belongs to a study of T cells in tuberculosis. Only in-frame clones appear in the TCRdb table, and some are missing; sequencing was by immunoSEQ multiplex PCR. Of about 37,000 clones listed, more than 85% are singletons. The CDR3 is 14 amino acids. The V and J ends lost 0 bases and 5 bases respectively, with 10 bases between them. Germline V gene sequence: CDR1 ENHRY, CDR2 SYGVKD. This sample comprised PBMCs, obtained at tuberculosis diagnosis. The V call is TRBV10-3, the J call TRBJ2-5; tentatively, D is TRBD2 (6 bases). This TCR derives from an adult with tuberculosis. DNA of the CDR3: TGTGCCATCAGTGAGTCGGAGGGCCGGGAGACCCAGTACTTC. This gives the protein CAISESEGRETQYF.